This TCR beta chain was captured in a study of PD-1 blockade in classical Hodgkin lymphoma. Study-level findings and limits: Newly diagnosed patients were said to have less baseline TCR diversity than healthy donors did. Repertoires differed for reasons still undefined, possibly disease activity or prior therapy. A significant rise in TCR diversity by C4D1 was seen for CD4+ but not CD8+ cells. Individuals who commenced nivolumab within less than 1 year of ASCT were excluded.

From germline, CDR1 is MNHEY and CDR2 SVGAGI. This CDR3 region has 15 residues. V lost 5 bases, J lost 5 bases, and 18 bases lay in between. This clone came up a few times. Its antigen is unknown. The table came from immunoSEQ multiplex PCR; TCRdb's copy has only in-frame clones and leaves some out. The table has more than 140,000 clones, approximately 72% seen once. Relapse after autologous stem cell transplantation occurred in every patient, and brentuximab vedotin exposure varied. The TCR originated in a human donor with classical Hodgkin lymphoma. V gene TRBV6-5 combines with J gene TRBJ1-1; possible D gene TRBD1, 6 bases. The material sequenced was peripheral blood mononuclear cells (PBMCs), taken before the second cycle of nivolumab. The CDR3 bases are TGTGCCAGCAGTGGCCGGGGGCAGGGTGGTACTGAAGCTTTCTTT. It is translated as CASSGRGQGGTEAFF.